This passage covers 25 T cell receptor beta chains from one sample sequenced in a study of T cell repertoires in cytomegalovirus infection. TCRdb analysed the reads with MiXCR anew, one entry per CDR3 protein. The sample gives roughly 920,000 distinct CDR3 sequences, roughly 30% of which show up once; roughly 13% is in the top ten. These TCRs' antigens remain unknown. The sequences come from cultured CD8+ T cells from PBMCs, collected from culture after CMV antigen stimulation. These receptors came from a human donor in good health (CMV status not recorded). Some clones in this sample may be carry-over from other donors' samples.

This clonotype was counted only a few times. The rearrangement joins TRBV27 to TRBJ2-2; tentatively, D is TRBD1 or TRBD2 (5 bases each). CDR3 length: 15 amino acids. V gave up 5 bases and J gave up 4 bases, with 14 bases separating them. The germline V gene encodes CDR1 MNHEY and CDR2 SMNVEV (reference sequence). Here the CDR3 reads CASSPNGAITGELFF. In nucleotides, the CDR3 is TGTGCCAGCAGTCCCAACGGGGCGATCACCGGGGAGCTGTTTTTT.

Worth noting for this clonotype: A much larger clone is a single base away; this may be a read error. This rearrangement joins TRBV27 to TRBJ2-1, with no clear D. V was cut by 5 bases and J by 3 bases, with 8 bases left in between. This CDR3 is built from 13 residues. The germline CDR1 and CDR2 sequences are MNHEY and SMNVEV (reference sequence). The CDR3 bases are TGTGCCAGCAGTCACTGGGACTACAATGAGCAGTTCTTC. Its protein product is CASSHWDYNEQFF.

The chain joins TRBV2 to TRBJ1-4, with 7 bases identical to TRBD1. The CDR3 has 15 residues. Germline V CDR1 and CDR2: SNHLY, FYNNEI. The trim removed 1 base at V and 11 bases at J, leaving 10 bases unmatched. The CDR3 bases are TGTGCCAGCAGTGAAGAGCGGACAGGTTTCTGGAAACTGTTTTTT. This sequence encodes CASSEERTGFWKLFF.

As to this clonotype: A read error may be the cause here, since a much bigger clone is one base away. V gene TRBV6-2 or TRBV6-3 combines with J gene TRBJ2-7; the D call may be TRBD1 or TRBD2 (5 bases each). V was shortened by 4 bases and J by 2 bases, with 9 bases between the two germline ends. Germline V lookup: CDR1 MNHEY, CDR2 SVGEGT. The CDR3 runs 13 residues. The CDR3 loop reads CASSWGPTYEQYV. In nucleotides, the CDR3 is TGTGCCAGCAGTTGGGGACCGACCTACGAGCAGTACGTC.

The chain carries TRBV5-8 and TRBJ1-2, with D tentatively TRBD1 (6 bases). The germline gives CDR1 SGHTS, CDR2 YDEGEE. The ends were cut back, 3 bases at V and 8 bases at J, with 17 bases in the middle. This CDR3 is 14 amino acids long. This CDR3 is CASSSDRRGRGYTF. CDR3 nucleotides: TGTGCCAGCAGCTCAGACAGGAGGGGCCGGGGCTACACCTTC. Full variable domain (rest looked up from reference TRBV5-8 and TRBJ1-2): EAGVTQSPTHLIKTRGQQATLRCSPISGHTSVYWYQQALGLGLQFLLWYDEGEERNRGNFPPRFSGRQFPNYSSELNVNALELEDSALYLCASSSDRRGRGYTFGSGTRLTVV.

This clonotype has ten or more counts. This rearrangement joins TRBV4-1 to TRBJ2-7; 9 bases agree with TRBD1. Per germline, CDR1 MGHRA and CDR2 YSYEKL. This CDR3 spans 17 amino acids. Losses at the gene ends were 3 bases for V and 5 bases for J; bases not matched to a gene: 14. The CDR3 spells CASSQEPTGTGLDEQYF. DNA for the CDR3: TGCGCCAGCAGCCAGGAACCCACCGGGACAGGGTTAGACGAGCAGTACTTC.

This clonotype has just a few counts. As DNA, the CDR3 is TGCAGTGCTAGAGATTCTTGGGGTACTAACTATGGCTACACCTTC. It specifies CSARDSWGTNYGYTF. This chain links TRBV20-1 with TRBJ1-2; D gene uncertain. CDR1 is DFQATT, CDR2 SNEGSKA, per germline (reference sequence). CDR3 size: 15 residues. V was cut by 0 bases and J by 0 bases, with 11 bases left in between.

The sample holds a few counts of this clonotype. The chain couples TRBV6-1 to TRBJ1-1; 7 nucleotides line up with TRBD1. J was trimmed by 0 bases and V by 2 bases; bases with no gene match: 3. The CDR3 is 15 amino acids. Germline CDR1 reads MNHNS; CDR2 reads SASEGT. The CDR3 loop reads CASSERTGLNTEAFF. CDR3 sequence (DNA): TGTGCCAGCAGTGAACGGACAGGACTGAACACTGAAGCTTTCTTT.

This clonotype appeared a few times. The chain recombines TRBV27 with TRBJ1-5, with TRBD1 as a possible D gene (6 bases). Germline V gene sequence: CDR1 MNHEY, CDR2 SMNVEV (reference sequence). Between the trimmed V and J ends, which lost 7 bases and 4 bases, there was a span of 14 bases. This CDR3 has 14 amino acids. CDR3 DNA sequence: TGTGCCAGCACGACCGGGGGGCGGAATCAGCCCCAGCATTTT. This gives the protein CASTTGGRNQPQHF.

This clonotype was picked up a small number of times. This chain links TRBV9 with TRBJ2-5; 9 nucleotides align to TRBD1. Germline V gene data show CDR1 as SGDLS and CDR2 as YYNGEE. There are 14 residues in the CDR3. Losses at the gene ends were 3 bases for V and 5 bases for J; bases not matched to a gene: 5. The DNA of the CDR3 is TGTGCCAGCAGCGCTCACGGGACAGGGGAGACCCAGTACTTC. It translates to CASSAHGTGETQYF. Full variable domain (rest looked up from reference TRBV9 and TRBJ2-5): DSGVTQTPKHLITATGQRVTLRCSPRSGDLSVYWYQQSLDQGLQFLIQYYNGEERAKGNILERFSAQQFPDLHSELNLSSLELGDSALYFCASSAHGTGETQYFGPGTRLLVL.

This clonotype was recorded many times. The chain uses TRBV5-6 and TRBJ1-3; D not certain. The ends were cut back, 4 bases at V and 7 bases at J, with 15 bases in the middle. The germline gives CDR1 SGHDT, CDR2 YYEEEE. The CDR3 extends over 14 amino acids. The CDR3 DNA reads TGTGCCAGCAGCCAGATTAGCCCAGGCAACACCATATATTTT. It encodes CASSQISPGNTIYF. The full variable domain, its missing parts supplied by reference TRBV5-6 and TRBJ1-3, is DAGVTQSPTHLIKTRGQQVTLRCSPKSGHDTVSWYQQALGQGPQFIFQYYEEEERQRGNFPDRFSGHQFPNYSSELNVNALLLGDSALYLCASSQISPGNTIYFGEGSWLTVV.

This rearrangement joins TRBV7-4 to TRBJ2-3, with D perhaps assigned TRBD1 or TRBD2 (5 bases each). Deletions cut 6 bases from V and 6 bases from J, with 22 bases between. CDR3 length: 16 amino acids. Germline V gene data show CDR1 as SGHVT and CDR2 as SQSDAQ. CDR3 amino acids: CASSIPGPITGDTQYF. CDR3 DNA sequence: TGTGCCAGCAGTATCCCGGGACCGATAACGGGTGATACGCAGTATTTT.

The sample holds a few counts of this clonotype. This chain links TRBV12-3 or TRBV12-4 with TRBJ2-1, with 7 bases fitting TRBD1. With V trimmed by 3 bases and J by 4 bases, 6 bases remained unmatched. The CDR3 is 15 amino acids. CDR3 amino acids: CASSFGTQGYNEQFF. The CDR3 DNA sequence: TGTGCCAGCAGTTTCGGGACACAGGGGTACAATGAGCAGTTCTTC.

CDR3 coding DNA: TGTGCCAGCTCACCGAGGGACGGACCAGGGACCGGGGAGCTGTTTTTT. This gives the protein CASSPRDGPGTGELFF. The chain employs TRBV18 and TRBJ2-2; D assignment may be TRBD1 or TRBD2 (5 bases each). CDR3 size: 16 residues. V dropped 3 bases and J dropped 5 bases, with 16 bases sitting between them. CDR1 KGHSH and CDR2 LQKENI come from the germline V gene.

There are a few counts of this clonotype. V is TRBV5-4 and J is TRBJ2-5; 8 bases line up with TRBD2. V shed 0 bases, J shed 1 base, and the junction held 11 bases outside the gene matches. The length of the CDR3 is 18 residues. Germline CDR1 is SGHNT and CDR2 is YYREEE (reference sequence). The CDR3 DNA reads TGTGCCAGCAGCTTGGAGGTAGTGGCGGGGGGACTCCAAGAGACCCAGTACTTC. Translation gives CASSLEVVAGGLQETQYF. Based on the CDR3 plus reference TRBV5-4 and TRBJ2-5, the full variable domain is ETGVTQSPTHLIKTRGQQVTLRCSSQSGHNTVSWYQQALGQGPQFIFQYYREEENGRGNFPPRFSGLQFPNYSSELNVNALELDDSALYLCASSLEVVAGGLQETQYFGPGTRLLVL.

In its sample, this clonotype was seen a few times. The CDR3 region has the DNA TGTGCCACCAGCAGAGATTCGGGGATCAGCTCCTATAATTCACCCCTCCACTTT. Translating gives CATSRDSGISSYNSPLHF. This chain connects TRBV15 to TRBJ1-6, with D hard to call. The CDR3 sequence is 18 residues long. The V gene's germline CDR1 is LNHNV and CDR2 YYDKDF (reference sequence). V lost 0 bases and J lost 0, with 12 bases in between.

The gene calls are TRBV6-1 and TRBJ1-2, with TRBD1 matching over 7 bases. Germline values: CDR1 MNHNS, CDR2 SASEGT. The ends lost 6 bases at V and 4 bases at J; junction bases unmatched: 11. This CDR3 has 15 amino acids. CDR3 amino acids: CASRGPQGGGYGYTF. In DNA form, the CDR3 reads TGTGCCAGCAGGGGACCCCAGGGGGGTGGCTATGGCTACACCTTC.

Comments on this clonotype: One end of the junction fails to match germline, which may point to a read error. The CDR3 coding sequence is TGTGCCAGCAGCACAGGGAAGGCCTATAGCTACACCTTC. It yields the protein CASSTGKAYSYTF. The gene calls are TRBV6-5 and TRBJ1-2; D perhaps matches TRBD1 (6 bases). There are 13 residues in the CDR3. Germline CDR1 and CDR2: MNHEY and SVGAGI.

This clonotype was seen only a few times. The V and J genes are TRBV6-5 and TRBJ2-7; weak D call: TRBD1 (5 bases). Trimming left V 6 bases short and J 0 bases short, with 15 bases between. This CDR3 has 15 amino acids. Germline CDR1 reads MNHEY; CDR2 reads SVGAGI. The CDR3 coding sequence is TGTGCCAGCAGGAAGGGGCGGCAGAGCTCCTACGAGCAGTACGTC. Translation gives CASRKGRQSSYEQYV.

This clonotype has a handful of counts. The genes are TRBV6-2 or TRBV6-3 and TRBJ1-6; D not certain. The CDR3 extends over 9 amino acids. The germline gives CDR1 MNHEY, CDR2 SVGEGT. Trimming left V 10 bases short and J 10 bases short, with 5 bases between. The CDR3 is CATGSPLHF. CDR3 nucleotide sequence: TGTGCCACCGGATCACCCCTCCACTTT.

This clonotype was seen many times. A read error may produce the germline difference seen at one junction end. The J gene is TRBJ2-3, the V gene TRBV5-1; 10 positions match TRBD1. The CDR3 is made up of 14 amino acids. CDR1 and CDR2 (germline): SGHRS, YFSETQ. The CDR3 is CASSSGQGADTQYF. In nucleotides, the CDR3 is TGTGCCAGCAGCTCTGGACAGGGGGCAGATACGCAGTATTTT.

The V and J genes are TRBV10-3 and TRBJ2-4; D is perhaps TRBD1 (6 bases). CDR1 is ENHRY and CDR2 is SYGVKD in the germline V gene. The CDR3 is made up of 16 amino acids. The V gene lost 1 base and the J gene lost 3 bases, with 13 bases spanning the gap. In DNA, the CDR3 is TGTGCCATCAGTGAGTACCAGGACAGCGACAAAAACATTCAGTACTTC. This codes for CAISEYQDSDKNIQYF.

The chain recombines TRBV20-1 with TRBJ1-2; D is ambiguous. Germline assignment: CDR1 DFQATT and CDR2 SNEGSKA (reference sequence). The V and J ends lost 0 bases and 2 bases respectively, with 10 bases between them. There are 14 residues in the CDR3. The CDR3 DNA reads as TGCAGTGCTAGAGATAGGCAGAGCAACTATGGCTACACCTTC. Translating it yields CSARDRQSNYGYTF.

The CDR3 DNA sequence: TGTGCCAGCAGCTGGGACAGGGGCCACAATGAGCAGTTCTTC. Protein product: CASSWDRGHNEQFF. V is TRBV7-9 and J is TRBJ2-1; 10 bases align to TRBD1. This CDR3 comprises 14 residues. CDR1 and CDR2 from the germline V gene are SEHNR and FQNEAQ (reference sequence). V lost 4 bases and J lost 5; bases outside the gene matches: 2.

The chain uses TRBV20-1 and TRBJ2-2, with D possibly matching TRBD1 (5 bases). Trimming removed 1 base from V and 3 bases from J, with 9 bases in between. Germline-derived CDR1 and CDR2 are DFQATT and SNEGSKA (reference sequence). The CDR3 consists of 14 residues. CDR3 amino acids: CSARGLRDTGELFF. CDR3 nucleotides: TGCAGTGCTAGAGGTCTCAGGGACACCGGGGAGCTGTTTTTT.